This T cell receptor (beta chain) is drawn from a study of cytotoxic CD8 clonotypes in ibrutinib-treated CLL. Study in general: Sample averages reached 260,000 or so productive templates and tens of thousands of productive rearrangements.

The protocol was immunoSEQ multiplex PCR, while the TCRdb copy is restricted to in-frame clones and leaves out a portion. The sample has roughly 220,000 clones, 60% to 80% seen once. Germline V CDR1 and CDR2: MNHEY, SVGAGI. This CDR3 contains 14 residues. Trimming at V came to 5 bases and at J to 0 bases, leaving 3 bases not matched to a gene. General study findings and limits: Ibrutinib response saw clonality rise, and progression saw it return toward baseline.

On this clone itself: Its antigen remains unknown.

This receptor was identified in a human donor with chronic lymphocytic leukemia. Sample: PBMCs, taken after 12 months of ibrutinib treatment. V and J are TRBV6-5 and TRBJ2-7; 8 bases line up with TRBD1. CDR3 nucleotide sequence: TGTGCCAGCAGTCCCAGGGGGCCCTCCTACGAGCAGTACTTC. Translation: CASSPRGPSYEQYF.